This T cell receptor (beta chain) derives from a study of T cells in Graves' hyperthyroidism and ophthalmopathy. Amplified regions were TCR beta CDR3 sequences from RNA transcripts. First-round RT-PCR of the TCR CDR3 relied on the HTBI primer set. TCRdb itself ran the multiplex PCR reads through MiXCR, one entry per CDR3 protein. The sample holds about 610,000 distinct CDR3 sequences; approximately 16% are singletons and the top ten take 2.5% to 4%. General study results and limits: Ophthalmopathy cases were set apart from stable hyperthyroidism by a 13 V-J model.

This CDR3 is 14 amino acids long. V was trimmed by 3 bases and J by 5 bases, leaving 13 bases between them. The germline V gene encodes CDR1 KGHSH and CDR2 LQKENI. There are many counts of this clonotype. What it recognizes is unknown. The chain carries TRBV18 and TRBJ2-5; D remains ambiguous. Sequencing was performed on blood. The sequence derives from a woman in her forties with Graves' ophthalmopathy. The DNA for the CDR3 is TGTGCCAGCTCACCGGCTTGGGCTGTGGAGACCCAGTACTTC. The encoded protein is CASSPAWAVETQYF.